A single sample is the source of the 19 T cell receptor beta chains below, sequenced in a study of glioma-infiltrating T cells after dendritic cell vaccination. TCRdb's copy holds only in-frame clones and misses some; the assay was immunoSEQ multiplex PCR. This table has 55,000 to 75,000 clones, around 81% appearing once. The sample was blood, taken before dendritic cell vaccination. These receptor sequences come from a human donor with glioblastoma.

The gene calls are TRBV6-5 and TRBJ2-5; tentative D call: TRBD2 (6 bases). The last part of the DNA fits TRBJ2-7 better; the J call may be wrong. CDR1 MNHEY and CDR2 SVGAGI come from the germline V gene. The CDR3 totals 14 residues. This CDR3 reads CASSYSGGTYEQYF. The CDR3 region has the DNA TGTGCCAGCAGTTACTCGGGGGGAACCTACGAGCAGTACTTC.

This chain connects TRBV27 to TRBJ1-5; the match to TRBD1 covers 9 bases. V lost 5 bases and J lost 6; bases outside the gene matches: 8. Germline V CDR1 and CDR2: MNHEY, SMNVEV (reference sequence). The CDR3 loop spans 15 amino acids. The DNA for the CDR3 is TGTGCCAGCAGTCCCGGACAGGGGAGGATTCAGCCCCAGCATTTT. Its protein is CASSPGQGRIQPQHF.

The CDR3 loop reads CASSQDIERSPLHF. CDR3 DNA: TGCGCCAGCAGCCAAGATATCGAGAGATCACCCCTCCACTTT. V is TRBV4-3 and J is TRBJ1-6; no reliable D call. Trimming pared 0 bases from V and 10 bases from J, leaving 10 bases between. The length of the CDR3 is 14 residues. Germline CDR1 is LGHNA and CDR2 is YSLEER.

This chain uses TRBV5-6 with TRBJ2-2; 8 nucleotides line up with TRBD1. After removal of 4 bases from V and 4 bases from J, the junction contained 9 bases not matched to a gene. Per the germline V gene, CDR1 is SGHDT and CDR2 is YYEEEE. The CDR3 is 16 residues long. CDR3 loop: CASSTKDRAITGELFF. The CDR3 coding sequence is TGTGCCAGCAGCACTAAGGACAGGGCGATCACCGGGGAGCTGTTTTTT.

V and J are TRBV29-1 and TRBJ1-1; weak D call: TRBD1 (5 bases). From germline, CDR1 is SQVTM and CDR2 ANQGSEA. The length of the CDR3 is 13 residues. V was pared by 6 bases and J by 4 bases, with 15 bases between. DNA of the CDR3: TGCAGCGTAAATCAGGGTAAGGGCACTGAAGCTTTCTTT. Translation: CSVNQGKGTEAFF.

This clone was seen a handful of times. The chain carries TRBV7-2 and TRBJ2-1; D remains unclear. The CDR3 covers 12 residues. V lost 5 bases, J lost 3 bases, and 5 bases lay in between. The germline gives CDR1 SGHTA, CDR2 FQGNSA. CDR3 residues: CASSGSYNEQFF. Written as DNA, the CDR3 is TGTGCCAGCAGCGGCAGCTACAATGAGCAGTTCTTC. Full variable domain (remainder filled in from reference TRBV7-2 and TRBJ2-1): GAGVSQSPSNKVTEKGKDVELRCDPISGHTALYWYRQSLGQGLEFLIYFQGNSAPDKSGLPSDRFSAERTGGSVSTLTIQRTQQEDSAVYLCASSGSYNEQFFGPGTRLTVL.

This clone was observed a few times. This chain uses TRBV5-1 with TRBJ2-5; 9 bases match TRBD1. In germline, CDR1 is SGHRS, CDR2 YFSETQ. The V segment lost 3 bases and the J segment 1 base; nucleotides outside the gene matches: 4. The CDR3 consists of 15 residues. The CDR3 reads CASSWGTGIQETQYF. CDR3 nucleotides: TGCGCCAGCAGCTGGGGGACAGGGATCCAAGAGACCCAGTACTTC. Complete variable domain (other parts from reference TRBV5-1 and TRBJ2-5): KAGVTQTPRYLIKTRGQQVTLSCSPISGHRSVSWYQQTPGQGLQFLFEYFSETQRNKGNFPGRFSGRQFSNSRSEMNVSTLELGDSALYLCASSWGTGIQETQYFGPGTRLLVL.

The V and J genes are TRBV7-9 and TRBJ1-1; D might be TRBD1 (6 bases). V was clipped by 3 bases and J by 4 bases, with 15 bases between them. Germline V gives CDR1 SEHNR, CDR2 FQNEAQ (reference sequence). The CDR3 runs 15 residues. In nucleotides, the CDR3 is TGTGCCAGCAGCTTTTCAGGGGCGGAAGGCACTGAAGCTTTCTTT. It is translated as CASSFSGAEGTEAFF.

The gene calls are TRBV19 and TRBJ1-1; possibly TRBD1 for D (5 bases). Germline-derived CDR1 and CDR2 are LNHDA and SQIVND (reference sequence). With 3 bases removed from V and 3 bases from J, the gap between germline ends came to 8 bases. There are 13 residues in the CDR3. CDR3 amino acids: CASSIQGDTEAFF. The CDR3 DNA is TGTGCCAGTAGTATTCAGGGTGACACTGAAGCTTTCTTT.

This clone has just a few counts. V gene TRBV9 combines with J gene TRBJ2-2; D is uncertain. The CDR3 has 17 residues. CDR1 is SGDLS and CDR2 is YYNGEE in the germline V gene. Trimming removed 4 bases at V and 0 bases at J, with 16 bases between. CDR3 bases: TGTGCCAGCAGCCGTTATTTAGTCCCTACGAACACCGGGGAGCTGTTTTTT. Amino acids: CASSRYLVPTNTGELFF.

The chain recombines TRBV7-8 with TRBJ1-1, with 8 bases lining up with TRBD1. The CDR3 runs to 14 residues. V was pared by 5 bases and J by 1 base, with 3 bases of the junction left unmatched. Germline V gene sequence: CDR1 SGHVS, CDR2 FQNEAQ. The CDR3 DNA reads TGTGCCAGCAGCCCGGGACAGGAGAACACTGAAGCTTTCTTT. Its translation is CASSPGQENTEAFF.

The rearrangement joins TRBV6-1 to TRBJ2-7, with D tentatively TRBD1 (6 bases). CDR3 size: 14 residues. Germline lookup yields CDR1 MNHNS and CDR2 SASEGT. Trimming pared 3 bases from V and 0 bases from J, leaving 9 bases between. The CDR3 sequence: CASSEQGSSYEQYF. CDR3 in DNA: TGTGCCAGCAGTGAGCAGGGGAGCTCCTACGAGCAGTACTTC.

This clone was counted only a few times. The V and J genes are TRBV30 and TRBJ1-2, with D possibly matching TRBD1 (6 bases). The length of the CDR3 is 15 residues. Germline lookup yields CDR1 GTSNPN and CDR2 SVGIG (reference sequence). The V end was cut by 1 base, the J end by 5 bases, with 17 bases between. The CDR3 region is CAWSEGTRGWYGYTF. CDR3 DNA: TGTGCCTGGAGTGAAGGGACACGCGGTTGGTATGGCTACACCTTC.

The chain employs TRBV29-1 and TRBJ2-7, with 10 bases fitting TRBD1. The junction had 3 bases not matched to a gene; V was cut back by 6 bases and J by 1 base. CDR3 length: 13 residues. Germline values: CDR1 SQVTM, CDR2 ANQGSEA. The CDR3 loop is CSVRQGASYEQYF. The CDR3 nucleotides are TGCAGCGTCCGACAGGGGGCGTCCTACGAGCAGTACTTC.

Written as DNA, the CDR3 is TGTGCCAGCAGCGGGGGGCAGCGGGGGGGCGATTGGTTCTTC. Residues: CASSGGQRGGDWFF. The chain has TRBV7-6 and TRBJ2-1; TRBD2 matches at 10 bases. The CDR3 extends over 14 amino acids. Germline assignment: CDR1 SGHVS and CDR2 FNYEAQ. With 5 bases clipped from V and 15 bases from J, the junction kept 13 bases outside the gene matches. Variable domain in full (rest from reference TRBV7-6 and TRBJ2-1): GAGVSQSPRYKVTKRGQDVALRCDPISGHVSLYWYRQALGQGPEFLTYFNYEAQQDKSGLPNDRFSAERPEGSISTLTIQRTEQRDSAMYRCASSGGQRGGDWFFGPGTRLTVL.

In this sample, this clone turned up a few times. The chain has TRBV11-1 and TRBJ1-1; D is unclear. V lost 5 bases and J lost 5, with 15 bases in between. Germline assignment: CDR1 SGHAT and CDR2 FQDESV (reference sequence). The CDR3 loop spans 14 amino acids. The CDR3 DNA follows: TGTGCCAGCAGCATTGACGGGGTAGGAACTGAAGCTTTCTTT. Its translation: CASSIDGVGTEAFF.

By share, this clone counts as medium-sized. The chain couples TRBV7-2 to TRBJ2-3, with D perhaps matching TRBD2 (6 bases). Trimming shortened V by 6 bases and J by 0 bases, and 13 bases separated the two germline ends. Germline values: CDR1 SGHTA, CDR2 FQGNSA. The CDR3 runs 15 residues. CDR3 DNA: TGTGCCAGCAGTCCCGGGAGTTTTAGCACAGATACGCAGTATTTT. It encodes CASSPGSFSTDTQYF.

J is TRBJ2-2 and V is TRBV6-5; TRBD2 is a possible D gene (6 bases). The CDR3 extends over 16 amino acids. The germline gives CDR1 MNHEY, CDR2 SVGAGI. V was pared by 0 bases and J by 5 bases, with 13 bases between. CDR3: CASSYSSSGVTGELFF. The CDR3 DNA is TGTGCCAGCAGTTACTCGAGTTCGGGGGTTACCGGGGAGCTGTTTTTT.

The V call is TRBV15, the J call TRBJ2-7; D perhaps matches TRBD1 (6 bases). Deletions cut 0 bases from V and 2 bases from J, with 8 bases between. This CDR3 has 14 residues. The germline V gene encodes CDR1 LNHNV and CDR2 YYDKDF (reference sequence). The CDR3 loop reads CATSRDRTAYEQYF. The CDR3 nucleotides read TGTGCCACCAGCAGAGATCGGACAGCCTACGAGCAGTACTTC.